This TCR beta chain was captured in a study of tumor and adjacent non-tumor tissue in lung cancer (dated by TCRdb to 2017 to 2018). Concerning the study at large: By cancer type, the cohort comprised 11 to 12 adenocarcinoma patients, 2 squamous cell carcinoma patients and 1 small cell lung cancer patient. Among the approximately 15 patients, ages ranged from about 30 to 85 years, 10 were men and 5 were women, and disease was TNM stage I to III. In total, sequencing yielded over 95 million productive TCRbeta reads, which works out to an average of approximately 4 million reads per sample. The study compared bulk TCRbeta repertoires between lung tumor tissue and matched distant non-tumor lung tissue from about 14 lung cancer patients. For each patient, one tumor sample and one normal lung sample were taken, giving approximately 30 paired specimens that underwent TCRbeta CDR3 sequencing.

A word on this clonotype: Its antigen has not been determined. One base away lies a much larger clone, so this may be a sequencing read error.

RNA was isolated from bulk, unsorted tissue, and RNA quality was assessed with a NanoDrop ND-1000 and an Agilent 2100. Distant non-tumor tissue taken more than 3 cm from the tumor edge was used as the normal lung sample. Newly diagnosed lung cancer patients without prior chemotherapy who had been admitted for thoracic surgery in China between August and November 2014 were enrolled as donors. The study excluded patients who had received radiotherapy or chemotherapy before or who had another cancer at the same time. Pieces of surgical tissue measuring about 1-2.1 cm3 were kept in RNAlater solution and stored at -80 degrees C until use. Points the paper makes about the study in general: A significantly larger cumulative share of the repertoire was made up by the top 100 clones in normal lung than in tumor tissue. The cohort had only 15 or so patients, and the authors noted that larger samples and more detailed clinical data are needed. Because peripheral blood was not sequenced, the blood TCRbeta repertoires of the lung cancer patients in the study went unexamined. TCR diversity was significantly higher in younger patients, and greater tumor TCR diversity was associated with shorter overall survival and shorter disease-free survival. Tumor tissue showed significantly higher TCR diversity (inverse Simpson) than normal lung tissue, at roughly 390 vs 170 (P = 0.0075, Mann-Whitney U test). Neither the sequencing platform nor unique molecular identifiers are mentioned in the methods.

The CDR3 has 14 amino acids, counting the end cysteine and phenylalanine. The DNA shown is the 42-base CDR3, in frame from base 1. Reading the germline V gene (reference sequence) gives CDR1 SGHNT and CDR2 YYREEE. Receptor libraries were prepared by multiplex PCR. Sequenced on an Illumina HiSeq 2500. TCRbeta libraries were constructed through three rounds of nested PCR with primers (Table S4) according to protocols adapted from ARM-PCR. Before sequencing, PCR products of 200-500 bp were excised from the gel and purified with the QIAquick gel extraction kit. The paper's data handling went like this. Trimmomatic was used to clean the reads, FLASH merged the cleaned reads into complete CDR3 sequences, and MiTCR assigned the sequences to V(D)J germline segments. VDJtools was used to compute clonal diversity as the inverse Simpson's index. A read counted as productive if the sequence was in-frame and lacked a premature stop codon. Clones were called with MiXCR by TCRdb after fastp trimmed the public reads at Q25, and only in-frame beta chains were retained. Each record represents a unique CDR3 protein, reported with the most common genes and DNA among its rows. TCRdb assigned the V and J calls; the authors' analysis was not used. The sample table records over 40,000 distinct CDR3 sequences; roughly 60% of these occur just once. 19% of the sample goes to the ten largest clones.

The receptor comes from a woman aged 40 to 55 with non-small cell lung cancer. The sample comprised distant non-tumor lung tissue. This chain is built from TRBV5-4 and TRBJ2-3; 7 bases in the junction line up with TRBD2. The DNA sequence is TGTGTCAGCAGCTCCAGCGGGGACTCAGATACGCAGTATTTT. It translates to CVSSSSGDSDTQYF.